A single sample gave rise to the 10 T cell receptor beta chains below, sequenced in a study of T cell responses to AZD1222 COVID-19 vaccine. Only in-frame clones appear in the TCRdb table, and some are missing; sequencing was by immunoSEQ multiplex PCR. The sample shows 70,000 to 95,000 clones, roughly 86% of them seen only once. Sequences were derived from peripheral blood, sampled on day 0 of MenACWY control vaccination. These receptors came from an adult in good health.

V usage is TRBV30 and J usage is TRBJ1-5; D uncertain. Trimming left V 5 bases short and J 0 bases short, with 17 bases between. CDR1 and CDR2 from the germline V gene are GTSNPN and SVGIG (reference sequence). The CDR3 length is 16 residues. The CDR3 loop reads CAWGYPDRGSNQPQHF. CDR3 bases: TGTGCCTGGGGTTACCCCGATCGGGGTAGCAATCAGCCCCAGCATTTT.

This rearrangement joins TRBV6-2 or TRBV6-3 to TRBJ2-7, with D possibly being TRBD2 (5 bases). The CDR3 consists of 15 residues. CDR1 is MNHEY and CDR2 is SVGEGT in the germline V gene. V lost 0 bases, J lost 6 bases, and 15 bases lay in between. The DNA of the CDR3 is TGTGCCAGCAGTTACTCCAGCATAAGGACTTCCGAGCAGTACTTC. Translated: CASSYSSIRTSEQYF.

Concerning this clone: The junction does not match germline at one end; this may be a read error. The V call is TRBV7-7, the J call TRBJ2-1, with 9 bases that match TRBD1. CDR1 and CDR2 (germline): SSHAT, FNYEAQ (reference sequence). The CDR3 is 16 residues long. The chain's CDR3 is CASSLSDRGSYNEQFF. In nucleotides, the CDR3 is TGTGCTAGCAGCTTAAGTGACAGGGGGTCCTACAATGAGCAGTTCTTC.

This clone was counted a few times. The V call is TRBV5-6, the J call TRBJ2-7; no clear D. Trimming took 2 bases from V and 5 from J, leaving 2 bases between them. In germline, CDR1 is SGHDT, CDR2 YYEEEE. This CDR3 contains 10 residues. The CDR3 spells CASSFNEQYF. The CDR3 DNA reads as TGTGCCAGCAGCTTCAACGAGCAGTACTTC.

This clone was detected a few times. V usage is TRBV9 and J usage is TRBJ2-1; 9 bases match TRBD2. V lost 4 bases and J lost 7; bases outside the gene matches: 12. Germline CDR1 is SGDLS and CDR2 is YYNGEE. The CDR3 length is 16 residues. CDR3 sequence: CASSTNAGGPENEQFF. Here the CDR3 DNA reads TGTGCCAGCAGCACTAACGCGGGGGGGCCTGAGAATGAGCAGTTCTTC.

The genes are TRBV11-3 and TRBJ2-1, with 8 bases that match TRBD1. The CDR3 runs 15 residues. Germline V lookup: CDR1 SGHNT, CDR2 YENEEA. The V gene end was trimmed by 1 base and the J gene end by 4 bases; junction bases not matched to a gene: 3. Written as DNA, the CDR3 is TGTGCCAGCAGCTTAGCAGGGGGCGCGTACAATGAGCAGTTCTTC. Residues: CASSLAGGAYNEQFF.

The V call is TRBV28, the J call TRBJ1-2, with 9 bases identical to TRBD1. Germline V lookup: CDR1 MDHEN, CDR2 SYDVKM. Unmatched junction bases numbered 8, after V lost 7 bases and J lost 5 bases. CDR3 length equals 14 residues. The CDR3 here is CASNPGQGGYGYTF. The CDR3 DNA sequence: TGTGCCAGCAATCCGGGACAGGGTGGTTATGGCTACACCTTC.

This clone was seen a single time. CDR3 region: CASSFVGEATDTQYF. The CDR3 DNA follows: TGTGCCAGCTCTTTTGTGGGGGAAGCCACAGATACGCAGTATTTT. The chain employs TRBV6-5 and TRBJ2-3; D is possibly TRBD1 or TRBD2 (5 bases each). The CDR3 totals 15 residues. CDR1 and CDR2 (germline): MNHEY, SVGAGI. V was cut by 8 bases and J by 2 bases, with 17 bases left in between.

This rearrangement joins TRBV7-6 to TRBJ2-2, with a possible D match to TRBD2 (5 bases). The CDR3 runs 16 residues. V lost 5 bases, J lost 0 bases, and 13 bases lay in between. Germline V gives CDR1 SGHVS, CDR2 FNYEAQ. CDR3 nucleotides: TGTGCCAGCAGCCCCCTCGGGGTCCCGAACACCGGGGAGCTGTTTTTT. It specifies CASSPLGVPNTGELFF.

V gene TRBV7-2 combines with J gene TRBJ2-7; no clear D. Germline CDR1 reads SGHTA; CDR2 reads FQGNSA. The ends were cut back, 4 bases at V and 2 bases at J, with 3 bases in the middle. The CDR3 covers 11 residues. The CDR3 sequence is CASSSTYEQYF. In nucleotides, the CDR3 is TGTGCCAGCAGCTCCACCTACGAGCAGTACTTC.